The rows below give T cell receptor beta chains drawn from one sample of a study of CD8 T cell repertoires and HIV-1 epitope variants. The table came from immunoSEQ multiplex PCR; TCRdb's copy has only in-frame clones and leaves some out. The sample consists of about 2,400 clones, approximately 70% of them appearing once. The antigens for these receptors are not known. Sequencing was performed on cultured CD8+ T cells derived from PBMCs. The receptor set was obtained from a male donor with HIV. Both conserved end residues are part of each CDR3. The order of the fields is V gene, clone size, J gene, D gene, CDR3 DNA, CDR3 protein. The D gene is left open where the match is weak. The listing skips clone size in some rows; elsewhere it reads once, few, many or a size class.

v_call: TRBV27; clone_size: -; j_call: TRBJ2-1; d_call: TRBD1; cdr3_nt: TGTGCCAGCAGTCCCAGCCGACAGGGGCACGGTGAGCAGTTCTTC; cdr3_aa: CASSPSRQGHGEQFF
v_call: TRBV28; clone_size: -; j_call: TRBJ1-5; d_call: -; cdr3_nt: TGTGCCAGCAGTTTACGGAGCTTCGGCAATCAGCCCCAGCATTTT; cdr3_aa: CASSLRSFGNQPQHF
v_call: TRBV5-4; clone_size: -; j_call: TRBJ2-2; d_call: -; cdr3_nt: TGTGCCAGCAGCCCCGGGGTTAACACCGGGGAGCTGTTTTTT; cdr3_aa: CASSPGVNTGELFF
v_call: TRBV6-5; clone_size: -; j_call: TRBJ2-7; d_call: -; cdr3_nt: TGTGCCAGCAGTTACTCGCAGGGCTACGAGCAGTACTTC; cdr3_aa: CASSYSQGYEQYF
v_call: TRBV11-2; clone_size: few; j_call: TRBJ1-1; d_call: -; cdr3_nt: TGTGCCAGCAGCTTAGATTGGCAGGGAAGGACTGAAGCTTTCTTT; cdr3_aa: CASSLDWQGRTEAFF
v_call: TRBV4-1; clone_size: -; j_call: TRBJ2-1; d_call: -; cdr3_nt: TGCGCCAGCAGCCGCTCTCAGGGGTCCTACAATGAGCAGTTCTTC; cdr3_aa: CASSRSQGSYNEQFF
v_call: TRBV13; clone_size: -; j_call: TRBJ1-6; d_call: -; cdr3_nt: TGTGCCAGCAGCTTTAGTACCCCAGGACCACTCCACTTT; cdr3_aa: CASSFSTPGPLHF
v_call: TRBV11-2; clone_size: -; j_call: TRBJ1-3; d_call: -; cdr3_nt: TGTGCCAGCAGCTTTCCCCGTGCGGGAGTTGGTGGAAACACCATATATTTT; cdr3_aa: CASSFPRAGVGGNTIYF
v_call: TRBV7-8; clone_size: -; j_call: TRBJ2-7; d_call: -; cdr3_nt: TGTGCCAGCAGCTCTCAGACAGGTCGCTACGAGCAGTACTTC; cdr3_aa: CASSSQTGRYEQYF
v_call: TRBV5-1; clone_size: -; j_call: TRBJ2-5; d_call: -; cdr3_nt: TGCGCCAGCAGCTTGAACAGGGCGGGCCAAGAGACCCAGTACTTC; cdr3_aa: CASSLNRAGQETQYF
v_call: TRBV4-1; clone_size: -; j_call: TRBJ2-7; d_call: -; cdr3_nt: TGCGCCAGCAGCCAAGGGACAAACTCCTACGAGCAGTACTTC; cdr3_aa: CASSQGTNSYEQYF
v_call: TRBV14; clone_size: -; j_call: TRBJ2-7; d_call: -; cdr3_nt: TGTGCCAGCAGCCAAGTAGAGGAGATCTACGAGCAGTACTTC; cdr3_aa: CASSQVEEIYEQYF
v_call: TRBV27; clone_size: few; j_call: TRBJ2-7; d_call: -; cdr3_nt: TGTGCCAGCAGTTTACAAGCCGGTAGCTCCTACGAGCAGTACTTC; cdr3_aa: CASSLQAGSSYEQYF
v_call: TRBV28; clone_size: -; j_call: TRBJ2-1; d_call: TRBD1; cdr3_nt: TGTGCCAGCAGTCCCCCCGGGACAGGGGGCAATGAGCAGTTCTTC; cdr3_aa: CASSPPGTGGNEQFF
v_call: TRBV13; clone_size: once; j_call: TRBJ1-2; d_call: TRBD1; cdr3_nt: TGTGCCAGCAGCTCAGGGGGCGCAGACTATGGCTACACCTTC; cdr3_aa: CASSSGGADYGYTF
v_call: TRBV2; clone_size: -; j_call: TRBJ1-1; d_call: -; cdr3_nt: TGTGCCAGCAGTGAAGATTACTTGAACACTGAAGCTTTCTTT; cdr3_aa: CASSEDYLNTEAFF
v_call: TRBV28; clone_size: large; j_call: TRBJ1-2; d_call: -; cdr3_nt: TGTGCCAGCAGTATACGCCCGACAGATTTCGACTATGGCTACACCTTC; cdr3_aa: CASSIRPTDFDYGYTF
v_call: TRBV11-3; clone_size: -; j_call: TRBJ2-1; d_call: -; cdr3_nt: TGTGCCAGCAGCTTCCCAGGGGAGGGCGAGCAGTTCTTC; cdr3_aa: CASSFPGEGEQFF